The clone carrying this TCR beta chain was detected only once. The time point denotes: newly diagnosed, previously untreated cHL patient sample. Germline values: CDR1 SGHRS, CDR2 YFSETQ. This CDR3 comprises 16 residues. Deletions cut 7 bases from V and 5 bases from J, with 24 bases between. The assay was immunoSEQ multiplex PCR, and TCRdb's table has in-frame clones only and misses some. The sample holds some 70,000 clones, approximately 93% seen once. This entry comes from a study of PD-1 blockade in classical Hodgkin lymphoma. The sequenced sample was peripheral blood mononuclear cells (PBMCs). The rearrangement links TRBV5-1 to TRBJ1-1, with D tentatively TRBD1 (5 bases). This TCR derives from a human donor with classical Hodgkin lymphoma. CDR3 DNA sequence: TGCGCCAGCGACCTTCGGGTTGGGGGAAGAGGTACTGAAGCTTTCTTT. Its protein product is CASDLRVGGRGTEAFF.